Each of the 7 T cell receptor beta chains below was sequenced from the same sample in a study of response to subunit inactivated influenza vaccine. Via MiXCR, TCRdb re-called the RT-PCR reads, giving one row per CDR3 protein. The data show roughly 550,000 distinct CDR3 sequences, approximately 24% seen once. The data also belong to a second study, concerning T cells expressing NK-cell markers. From that second work: Beta-chain TCR cDNA was generated via 5'RACE template switching with UMIs.

The sequenced sample was CD4+ T cells sorted from PBMCs, obtained 12 days after vaccination. Source of these receptors: a man aged 50 to 59 who received an inactivated influenza vaccine.

Here the CDR3 DNA reads TGTGCCAGCAGCCAAGTAACCCCTCCGGATTCCTACGAGCAGTACTTC. Translation: CASSQVTPPDSYEQYF. This chain joins TRBV16 and TRBJ2-7; D unresolved. The CDR3 has 16 residues. CDR1 is KGHSY and CDR2 is FQNENV in the germline V gene. The V gene lost 2 bases and the J gene lost 1 base, with 15 bases spanning the gap.

This clonotype was detected only a few times. The DNA is left out, because the CDR3 cannot be placed on it with certainty; the CDR3 is given as TCRdb lists it. This sequence joins TRBV29-1 and TRBJ2-7; the table's D call, TRBD1, has no DNA check behind it. The CDR3 adds up to 14 amino acids, both ends counted. Germline CDR1 and CDR2: SQVTM and ANQGSEA. CDR3 amino acids: CSVGTGTRVDSLAF.

This clonotype appeared a few times. V and J are TRBV11-2 and TRBJ2-3; 16 positions agree with TRBD2. The junction had 8 bases not matched to a gene; V was cut back by 3 bases and J by 2 bases. The CDR3 length is 19 residues. CDR1 and CDR2 from the germline V gene are SGHAT and FQNNGV. CDR3 nucleotide sequence: TGTGCCAGCAGCTTTCGCCTCGGGACTAGCGGGGGGGACACAGATACGCAGTATTTT. Protein product: CASSFRLGTSGGDTDTQYF. The full variable domain, with the rest looked up from reference TRBV11-2 and TRBJ2-3, is EAGVAQSPRYKIIEKRQSVAFWCNPISGHATLYWYQQILGQGPKLLIQFQNNGVVDDSQLPKDRFSAERLKGVDSTLKIQPAKLEDSAVYLCASSFRLGTSGGDTDTQYFGPGTRLTVL.

This clonotype turned up a few times. This chain uses TRBV4-1 with TRBJ2-5; 10 bases fit TRBD1. This CDR3 is built from 15 residues. Germline V gene sequence: CDR1 MGHRA, CDR2 YSYEKL. Germline trimming cut 3 bases from V and 12 bases from J; bases unmatched to any gene: 13. The CDR3 region is CASSQNRDRGSEEYF. Here the CDR3 DNA reads TGCGCCAGCAGCCAGAACCGGGACAGGGGATCGGAGGAGTACTTC.

In the case of this clonotype: Its ends do not fully match the called genes, so a read error is possible. The V call is TRBV3-1, the J call TRBJ2-1, with D possibly being TRBD1 (6 bases). The CDR3 is 18 residues long. Germline values: CDR1 LGHDT, CDR2 YNNKEL (reference sequence). In DNA, the CDR3 is TGTGCCTGCAGCCAAGATCACGCCTACAGGGTATTATACAATGAGCAGTTCTTC. It encodes CACSQDHAYRVLYNEQFF.

The gene calls are TRBV5-6 and TRBJ2-1, with D possibly being TRBD1 or TRBD2 (5 bases each). The CDR3 is made up of 12 amino acids. Trimming stripped 2 bases from V and 12 bases from J, with 12 bases between. Germline V gives CDR1 SGHDT, CDR2 YYEEEE. In DNA form, the CDR3 reads TGTGCCAGCAGCTTTTCAGTTGGGGGGCAGTTCTTC. Residues: CASSFSVGGQFF.

This chain connects TRBV5-1 to TRBJ2-7; no clear D gene. Germline V gene lookup returns CDR1 SGHRS and CDR2 YFSETQ. Deletions cut 4 bases from V and 6 bases from J, with 11 bases between. CDR3 length: 12 amino acids. The CDR3 loop reads CASSKPAAEQYF. The DNA for the CDR3 is TGCGCCAGCAGCAAGCCGGCAGCCGAGCAGTACTTC.